The clone carrying this T cell receptor beta chain has only a few counts. Previously described methods and listed TCR primers produced bulk TCR libraries. MiXCR was run by TCRdb on the PCR reads, yielding one entry per CDR3 protein. The sample yields 50,000 to 70,000 distinct CDR3 sequences, 18% seen once. The data originate from a study of molecular identifiers for immune sequencing clone quantification. Material: naive CD8+ T cells from blood, with Jurkat cell RNA spiked in. Noted subset: FACS-sorted CD8+CD4-CCR7+CD45RA+ naive T cells. The receptor was derived from a human donor in good health. Some libraries in this study had Jurkat cell RNA spiked in.

DNA of the CDR3: TGTGCCACCAGCAGGGGGCGCGGGGAATGGAATGAGCAGTTCTTC. Translated: CATSRGRGEWNEQFF. This rearrangement joins TRBV12-3 or TRBV12-4 to TRBJ2-1; TRBD1 matches 8 bases. The CDR3 contains 15 residues. Trimming at V came to 10 bases and at J to 7 bases, leaving 15 bases not matched to a gene.